This T cell receptor (beta chain) is from a study of identical twins. Deletions cut 2 bases from V and 1 base from J, with 3 bases between. The germline V gene has CDR1 DFQATT and CDR2 SNEGSKA (reference sequence). The CDR3 totals 13 residues. A universal primer site came from template switching; cDNA carried unique molecular identifiers. Each CDR3 protein gets one entry after TCRdb re-called the 5' RACE reads with MiXCR. The table records 1.5 million to 2 million distinct CDR3 sequences, about 32% of them present only once. This clonotype was obtained from a newborn girl in good health. V usage is TRBV20-1 and J usage is TRBJ1-6; D remains ambiguous. Sequenced sample: cord blood. CDR3 residues: CSARRSYNSPLHF. CDR3 in DNA: TGCAGTGCTAGAAGGTCCTATAATTCACCCCTCCACTTT.